Listed below are T cell receptor beta chains from one sample, sequenced in a study of early T cells in non-severe SARS-CoV-2 infection. One entry per CDR3 protein, called by TCRdb with MiXCR from the 5' RACE reads. Among tens of thousands of distinct CDR3 sequences listed, about 8.4% were seen once. Sequencing used whole blood. The receptors were gathered from an adult who was a healthcare worker with PCR-confirmed SARS-CoV-2 infection or an uninfected control (not recorded which). Each CDR3 is given with its conserved first and last residue. Fields, in order: D gene, V gene, J gene, CDR3 protein. A D gene is named only where the DNA matches it firmly.

-,TRBV3-1,TRBJ2-3,CASSQDFLAGTQYF
TRBD2,TRBV7-9,TRBJ2-7,CASSRHQRDYEQYF
TRBD2,TRBV28,TRBJ2-1,CASSAVTSGTHNEQFF
-,TRBV7-3,TRBJ1-2,CASSLSGGQTYGYTF
-,TRBV18,TRBJ2-1,CASSPPLRTRYNEQFF
-,TRBV6-6,TRBJ2-7,CASRRGGAPYEQYF
-,TRBV2,TRBJ2-7,CASSPEAEQYF
TRBD1,TRBV5-4,TRBJ2-7,CASSPTPPGQGSSYEQYF
-,TRBV29-1,TRBJ1-5,CSVRTGMGEYQPQHF
-,TRBV2,TRBJ2-4,CASSDSSWGIQYF
TRBD1,TRBV7-9,TRBJ2-7,CASSFTGGHDEQYF
TRBD2,TRBV7-2,TRBJ2-3,CASSYRRSGISTDTQYF
TRBD2,TRBV2,TRBJ2-3,CASSSSGPTDTQYF
-,TRBV27,TRBJ1-1,CASSSADRNTEAFF
TRBD1,TRBV7-9,TRBJ1-2,CASSTGTAYGYTF
TRBD2,TRBV5-4,TRBJ2-7,CASSREAGPYEQYF
TRBD1,TRBV7-9,TRBJ1-2,CASSHRGQGQDGYTF
TRBD1,TRBV5-6,TRBJ1-2,CASSPWTGSGYGYTF
-,TRBV11-2,TRBJ1-2,CASSLGTGPLYGYTF
-,TRBV6-1,TRBJ1-1,CASSEGADANTEAFF
TRBD2,TRBV7-8,TRBJ2-5,CASSSSGLAFGETQYF
TRBD2,TRBV10-3,TRBJ2-3,CAISESSGGLADTQYF
-,TRBV7-2,TRBJ2-5,CASRFPGLGRETQYF
-,TRBV14,TRBJ2-4,CASSHRPGLAKNIQYF
-,TRBV4-2,TRBJ2-7,CASSQARTRGEQYF
TRBD1,TRBV29-1,TRBJ2-1,CSVSDRVGYNEQFF
-,TRBV6-5,TRBJ2-1,CASSSRWDEQFF
-,TRBV5-5,TRBJ2-5,CASSPSGDLWGETQYF
TRBD1,TRBV7-9,TRBJ1-3,CASSQTGTGAGNTIYF
-,TRBV11-2,TRBJ1-2,CASSLRRRGYTF
-,TRBV11-2,TRBJ1-1,CASSFYSGRNTEAFF
-,TRBV11-2,TRBJ2-5,CATEEGGSIETQYF
-,TRBV6-1,TRBJ2-7,CASSVRSRAYEQYF
-,TRBV27,TRBJ2-3,CASTGGDTQYF
TRBD1,TRBV19,TRBJ1-6,CASSASGQGDGSPLHF
TRBD2,TRBV7-9,TRBJ2-1,CASSSRLAEYYNEQFF
-,TRBV6-6,TRBJ2-5,CASSYSGGEKTQYF
-,TRBV7-2,TRBJ2-7,CASSTNNKYEQYF
-,TRBV12-3/TRBV12-4,TRBJ1-1,CASTKGIVTEAFF
-,TRBV3-1,TRBJ1-4,CASSQAPWKLFF
TRBD1,TRBV18,TRBJ2-7,CASSGPGQMSYEQYF
-,TRBV19,TRBJ2-1,CASFDRPWEQFF
-,TRBV5-1,TRBJ1-1,CASSIVDGSTEAFF
TRBD1,TRBV12-3/TRBV12-4,TRBJ1-1,CASSFLDRGLSTEAFF
TRBD2,TRBV27,TRBJ2-3,CASSQGLTTDTQYF
TRBD2,TRBV7-6,TRBJ2-7,CASSPGTSGSTYAPYEQYF
TRBD2,TRBV7-3,TRBJ2-5,CASSLGTSGRETQYF
-,TRBV7-8,TRBJ1-4,CASSFRLRGLGEKLFF
TRBD2,TRBV9,TRBJ2-2,CASSYGTSGRRKGGELFF
-,TRBV28,TRBJ2-1,CASSQGVLSYNEQFF
TRBD1,TRBV6-2/TRBV6-3,TRBJ2-2,CASRGTGVTTGELFF
-,TRBV7-9,TRBJ2-3,CASSLIPDTQYF
TRBD1,TRBV6-1,TRBJ2-7,CASSYTGAYEQYF
TRBD2,TRBV28,TRBJ2-3,CASSFEAGGARTDTQYF
TRBD2,TRBV28,TRBJ2-3,CASRLGGTRGISDTQYF
TRBD2,TRBV30,TRBJ2-7,CAWKRGATYEQYF
TRBD2,TRBV10-3,TRBJ2-1,CAIGIGLAGEAEQFF